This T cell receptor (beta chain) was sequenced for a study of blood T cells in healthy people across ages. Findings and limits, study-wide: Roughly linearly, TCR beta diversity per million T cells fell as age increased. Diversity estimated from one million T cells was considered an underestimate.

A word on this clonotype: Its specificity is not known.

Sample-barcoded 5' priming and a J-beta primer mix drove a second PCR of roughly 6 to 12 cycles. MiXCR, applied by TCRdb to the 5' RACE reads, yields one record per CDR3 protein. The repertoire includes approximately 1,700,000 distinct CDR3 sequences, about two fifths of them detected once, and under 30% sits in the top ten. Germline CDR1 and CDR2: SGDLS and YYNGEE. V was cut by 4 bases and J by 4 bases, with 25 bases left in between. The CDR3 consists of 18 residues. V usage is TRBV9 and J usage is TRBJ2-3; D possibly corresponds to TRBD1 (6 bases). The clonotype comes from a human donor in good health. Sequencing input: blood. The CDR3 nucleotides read TGTGCCAGCAGCCCAGCAGGTGGGACATACCTCCCACCAGATACGCAGTATTTT. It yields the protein CASSPAGGTYLPPDTQYF. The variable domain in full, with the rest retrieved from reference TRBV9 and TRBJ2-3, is DSGVTQTPKHLITATGQRVTLRCSPRSGDLSVYWYQQSLDQGLQFLIQYYNGEERAKGNILERFSAQQFPDLHSELNLSSLELGDSALYFCASSPAGGTYLPPDTQYFGPGTRLTVL.